These 25 T cell receptor beta chains were all obtained from the same sample, sequenced in a study of PD-L1 blockade in urothelial cancer. Assay used: immunoSEQ multiplex PCR; TCRdb lists only in-frame clones, some missing. This sample has about 74,000 clones, with around four fifths found just once. Sample: PBMCs, taken around atezolizumab (anti-PD-L1) treatment. The receptors were sampled from a man aged 65 to 85 with urothelial cancer.

The chain has TRBV2 and TRBJ1-4, with 9 bases lining up with TRBD1. The CDR3 runs to 13 residues. The V gene's germline CDR1 is SNHLY and CDR2 FYNNEI. V lost 7 bases to trimming and J lost 6 bases; unmatched junction nucleotides: 3. The CDR3 loop reads CASNRGRYEKLFF. The CDR3 DNA reads TGTGCCAGCAACAGGGGGCGGTATGAAAAACTGTTTTTT.

This clone has a handful of counts. This rearrangement joins TRBV29-1 to TRBJ2-7, with D possibly being TRBD1 (6 bases). The CDR3 has 14 residues. The V and J ends lost 3 bases and 2 bases respectively, with 14 bases between them. Germline lookup yields CDR1 SQVTM and CDR2 ANQGSEA. The CDR3 loop reads CSVDGTPATYEQYF. Written as DNA, the CDR3 is TGCAGCGTTGATGGGACACCGGCAACCTACGAGCAGTACTTC.

This chain uses TRBV7-9 with TRBJ1-2; D gene ambiguous. The germline gives CDR1 SEHNR, CDR2 FQNEAQ (reference sequence). The CDR3 runs to 15 residues. V shed 1 base and J shed 7 bases, with 16 bases lying between them. CDR3 sequence: CASSLGAGPGTGYTF. CDR3 in DNA: TGTGCCAGCAGCTTAGGAGCAGGCCCAGGAACTGGCTACACCTTC.

The genes are TRBV6-1 and TRBJ1-4; maybe TRBD1 (6 bases). V was trimmed by 2 bases and J by 6 bases, leaving 13 bases between them. Per the germline V gene, CDR1 is MNHNS and CDR2 is SASEGT. The CDR3 sequence is 15 residues long. The CDR3 DNA follows: TGTGCCAGCAGTGAATGGGGGGCGGGAGATGAAAAACTGTTTTTT. Encoded protein: CASSEWGAGDEKLFF.

V gene TRBV6-6 combines with J gene TRBJ2-6, with 7 bases fitting TRBD2. The CDR3 length is 15 residues. CDR1 MNHNY and CDR2 SVGAGI come from the germline V gene (reference sequence). The ends lost 5 bases at V and 2 bases at J; junction bases unmatched: 3. CDR3 protein: CASSPRGAGANVLTF. The DNA for the CDR3 is TGTGCCAGCAGTCCCCGGGGGGCTGGGGCCAACGTCCTGACTTTC.

V and J are TRBV28 and TRBJ2-1, with 11 bases matching TRBD2. Trimming cost V 1 base and J 5 bases; bases outside gene matches: 4. CDR3 size: 16 residues. Germline V gene lookup returns CDR1 MDHEN and CDR2 SYDVKM. CDR3 bases: TGTGCCAGCAGTTTATTCGTAGCGGGAGGGAACAATGAGCAGTTCTTC. Its translation is CASSLFVAGGNNEQFF.

CDR3 nucleotide sequence: TGTGCCTGGAGTGCCCCCCAGGGACAGGGTATGGGGCAGTTCTTC. Translated: CAWSAPQGQGMGQFF. The gene calls are TRBV30 and TRBJ2-1, with 9 bases fitting TRBD1. The length of the CDR3 is 15 residues. The germline gives CDR1 GTSNPN, CDR2 SVGIG (reference sequence). V lost 1 base and J lost 12; bases outside the gene matches: 13.

Here the CDR3 reads CASRGLAGPYEQYF. CDR3 in DNA: TGTGCCAGCAGGGGACTAGCGGGACCTTACGAGCAGTACTTC. The chain recombines TRBV2 with TRBJ2-7; 13 nucleotides agree with TRBD2. The CDR3 covers 14 residues. V gave up 6 bases and J gave up 4 bases; unmatched junction bases: 3. Germline loops: CDR1 SNHLY, CDR2 FYNNEI.

This rearrangement joins TRBV29-1 to TRBJ2-5; D is undetermined. This CDR3 has 14 amino acids. Trimming shortened V by 4 bases and J by 0 bases, and 12 bases separated the two germline ends. Germline CDR1 reads SQVTM; CDR2 reads ANQGSEA. The CDR3 nucleotides are TGCAGCGTTGGATTCATCAGGTACCAAGAGACCCAGTACTTC. Protein product: CSVGFIRYQETQYF.

The chain combines TRBV18 with TRBJ2-1, with TRBD1 identical over 8 bases. Looked up from germline, CDR1 is KGHSH and CDR2 is LQKENI. The ends lost 0 bases at V and 3 bases at J; junction bases unmatched: 7. The CDR3 contains 17 residues. This CDR3 is CASSPPRTGIVYNEQFF. CDR3 nucleotides: TGTGCCAGCTCACCACCAAGGACAGGGATAGTCTACAATGAGCAGTTCTTC.

V gene TRBV7-8 combines with J gene TRBJ1-2; 7 bases fit TRBD1. The CDR3 covers 14 residues. CDR1 and CDR2 (germline): SGHVS, FQNEAQ. V was pared by 1 base and J by 7 bases, with 6 bases of the junction left unmatched. The CDR3 DNA sequence: TGTGCCAGCAGCTTAGACAGGGGAAGAAGTGGCTACACCTTC. Its translation is CASSLDRGRSGYTF.

This CDR3 reads CAWSSLGPDTQYF. The DNA for the CDR3 is TGTGCCTGGAGCTCTCTGGGCCCAGATACGCAGTATTTT. This chain joins TRBV30 and TRBJ2-3, with D unresolved. This CDR3 contains 13 residues. In germline, CDR1 is GTSNPN, CDR2 SVGIG (reference sequence). Trimming left V 3 bases short and J 4 bases short, with 11 bases between.

This chain joins TRBV7-6 and TRBJ2-1; 7 nucleotides line up with TRBD1. V trimming: 5 bases; J trimming: 5 bases; junction bases outside the gene matches: 21. CDR3 length: 19 residues. The germline V gene has CDR1 SGHVS and CDR2 FNYEAQ. The CDR3 region has the DNA TGTGCCAGCAGCGCCCCCCCAGCGCCTAACAGGGGTGCGGACAATGAGCAGTTCTTC. It yields the protein CASSAPPAPNRGADNEQFF.

The chain recombines TRBV6-5 with TRBJ2-2, with D possibly matching TRBD1 (6 bases). Germline V gene sequence: CDR1 MNHEY, CDR2 SVGAGI. This CDR3 region has 15 residues. Trimming stripped 4 bases from V and 1 base from J, with 10 bases between. The CDR3, as DNA: TGTGCCAGCAGTTCCCCGGGACAGAACACCGGGGAGCTGTTTTTT. The encoded protein is CASSSPGQNTGELFF.

Comment on this clone: At one end the junction does not follow the germline gene, possibly because of a read error. The chain has TRBV7-9 and TRBJ2-5, with 10 nucleotides matching TRBD1. CDR1 and CDR2 (germline): SEHNR, FQNEAQ (reference sequence). There are 15 residues in the CDR3. The CDR3 here is CTSSFGTGAGETQYF. The CDR3 DNA reads as TGTACCAGCAGCTTCGGGACAGGGGCGGGCGAGACCCAGTACTTC.

This clone was seen a single time. The V and J genes are TRBV7-8 and TRBJ2-2; 7 bases are shared with TRBD2. The CDR3 spans 16 residues. V was pared by 5 bases and J by 4 bases, with 10 bases of the junction left unmatched. CDR1 and CDR2 (germline): SGHVS, FQNEAQ. The CDR3 bases are TGTGCCAGCAGCCCCACCGGGGGGAGGCTCACCGGGGAGCTGTTTTTT. Encoded protein: CASSPTGGRLTGELFF.

V gene TRBV6-4 combines with J gene TRBJ1-3; 7 bases are shared with TRBD1. Looked up from germline, CDR1 is MRHNA and CDR2 is SNTAGT. The V and J ends lost 2 bases and 0 bases, in that order; junction bases with no gene match: 10. The length of the CDR3 is 18 residues. CDR3 region: CASSDTQGERSSGNTIYF. DNA for the CDR3: TGTGCCAGCAGTGACACCCAGGGGGAAAGGAGCTCTGGAAACACCATATATTTT.

The chain couples TRBV9 to TRBJ2-3; D is unresolved. CDR3 length: 16 residues. CDR1 is SGDLS and CDR2 is YYNGEE in the germline V gene. V was trimmed by 0 bases and J by 3 bases, leaving 14 bases between them. CDR3 protein: CASSVGERMHTDTQYF. CDR3 DNA sequence: TGTGCCAGCAGCGTAGGCGAGCGCATGCATACAGATACGCAGTATTTT.

The rearrangement links TRBV19 to TRBJ2-1; no definite D call. The germline V gene has CDR1 LNHDA and CDR2 SQIVND (reference sequence). The CDR3 is made up of 15 amino acids. The ends were cut back, 7 bases at V and 4 bases at J, with 17 bases in the middle. The CDR3 loop reads CASTHNGEAYNEQFF. Written as DNA, the CDR3 is TGTGCCAGTACCCATAACGGTGAGGCTTACAATGAGCAGTTCTTC.

The rearrangement joins TRBV28 to TRBJ2-7; D perhaps matches TRBD2 (5 bases). Trimming removed 3 bases from V and 2 bases from J, with 17 bases in between. Germline lookup yields CDR1 MDHEN and CDR2 SYDVKM. The CDR3 extends over 16 amino acids. CDR3 residues: CASSFHLAGLTYEQYF. The CDR3 bases are TGTGCCAGCAGTTTCCACCTGGCGGGCCTTACCTACGAGCAGTACTTC. Full variable domain (remainder filled in from reference TRBV28 and TRBJ2-7): DVKVTQSSRYLVKRTGEKVFLECVQDMDHENMFWYRQDPGLGLRLIYFSYDVKMKEKGDIPEGYSVSREKKERFSLILESASTNQTSMYLCASSFHLAGLTYEQYFGPGTRLTVT.

This clone has just a few counts. The rearrangement uses TRBV5-4 and TRBJ2-7; weak D call: TRBD1 (5 bases). The germline CDR1 and CDR2 sequences are SGHNT and YYREEE (reference sequence). Trimming shortened V by 4 bases and J by 4 bases, and 9 bases separated the two germline ends. CDR3 length equals 12 residues. CDR3 nucleotide sequence: TGTGCCAGCAGCGCCACAGGATACGAGCAGTACTTC. Encoded protein: CASSATGYEQYF.

The V gene is TRBV6-5, the J gene TRBJ2-1; D is possibly TRBD2 (6 bases). The CDR3 runs 15 residues. V lost 5 bases to trimming and J lost 4 bases, with 15 bases between them. Germline CDR1 reads MNHEY; CDR2 reads SVGAGI. The CDR3 nucleotides read TGTGCCAGCAGTATGGGTAGCGGAGAGTACAATGAGCAGTTCTTC. It is translated as CASSMGSGEYNEQFF.

This clone was observed a single time. The V call is TRBV9, the J call TRBJ1-3, with D uncertain. The germline V gene encodes CDR1 SGDLS and CDR2 YYNGEE. The CDR3 runs 17 residues. V lost 0 bases and J 1 base, leaving 14 bases between the germline ends. The CDR3 sequence is CASSVAGTGYSGNTIYF. CDR3 DNA sequence: TGTGCCAGCAGCGTAGCGGGTACGGGTTATTCTGGAAACACCATATATTTT.

The chain combines TRBV19 with TRBJ1-4; 7 bases are shared with TRBD1. V dropped 5 bases and J dropped 4; count of bases not matched to a gene: 4. CDR3 length equals 14 residues. Germline values: CDR1 LNHDA, CDR2 SQIVND (reference sequence). CDR3: CASSRDRSNEKLFF. The CDR3 DNA reads TGTGCCAGTAGTCGGGACAGAAGTAATGAAAAACTGTTTTTT.

The chain links TRBV6-1 to TRBJ2-7; the D is unclear. CDR3 size: 10 residues. Germline V gene sequence: CDR1 MNHNS, CDR2 SASEGT. Trimming removed 7 bases at V and 6 bases at J, with 7 bases between. CDR3 loop: CASTSGEQYF. Here the CDR3 DNA reads TGTGCCAGCACCAGTGGCGAGCAGTACTTC.